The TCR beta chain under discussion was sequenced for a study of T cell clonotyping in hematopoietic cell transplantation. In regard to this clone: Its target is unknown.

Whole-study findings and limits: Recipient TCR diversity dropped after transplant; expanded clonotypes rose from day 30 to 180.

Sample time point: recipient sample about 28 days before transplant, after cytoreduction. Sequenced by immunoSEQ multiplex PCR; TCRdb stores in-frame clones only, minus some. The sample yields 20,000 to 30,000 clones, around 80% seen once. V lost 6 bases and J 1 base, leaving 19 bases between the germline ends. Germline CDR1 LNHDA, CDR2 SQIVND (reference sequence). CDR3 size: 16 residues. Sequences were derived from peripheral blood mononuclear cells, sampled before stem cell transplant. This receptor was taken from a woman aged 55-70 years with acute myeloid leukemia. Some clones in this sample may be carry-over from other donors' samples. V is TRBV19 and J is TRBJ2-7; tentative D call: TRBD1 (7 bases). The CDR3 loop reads CASSPDGAGGSYEQYF. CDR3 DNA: TGTGCCAGTAGCCCAGATGGGGCAGGGGGGTCCTACGAGCAGTACTTC.